This T cell receptor beta chain was identified in a study of CD8+ T cells in alopecia areata. Between the trimmed V and J ends, which lost 6 bases and 3 bases, there was a span of 6 bases. Germline CDR1 and CDR2: SNHLY and FYNNEI. The CDR3 has 11 amino acids. Treatment described: oral pan-JAK inhibitor, 5-10 mg twice daily. Extracted RNA was reverse transcribed, and the resulting cDNA served as sequencing template. Data came from immunoSEQ multiplex PCR; TCRdb stores just in-frame clones and leaves some out. The sample includes approximately 200,000 clones, over 40% seen only once; the top ten take about 2.4%.

The clonotype originates from a human donor with alopecia areata. This specimen consisted of CD4+ T cells sorted from blood, obtained around week 37, from a patient treated with tofacitinib. V usage is TRBV2 and J usage is TRBJ2-7, with D unresolved. The CDR3 protein is CASRVSYEQYF. The CDR3 bases are TGTGCCAGCAGGGTCAGCTACGAGCAGTACTTC.